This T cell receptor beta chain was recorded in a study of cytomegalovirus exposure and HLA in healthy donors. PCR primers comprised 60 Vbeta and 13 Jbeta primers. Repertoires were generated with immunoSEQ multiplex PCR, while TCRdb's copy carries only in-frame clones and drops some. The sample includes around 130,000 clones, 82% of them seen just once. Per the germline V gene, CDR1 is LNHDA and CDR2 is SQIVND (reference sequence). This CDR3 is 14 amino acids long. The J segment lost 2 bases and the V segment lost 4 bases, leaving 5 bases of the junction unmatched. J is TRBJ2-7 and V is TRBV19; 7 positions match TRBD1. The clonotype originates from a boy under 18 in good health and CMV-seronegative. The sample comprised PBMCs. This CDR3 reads CASSTRDRTYEQYF. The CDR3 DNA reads TGTGCCAGTAGTACGAGGGACAGAACCTACGAGCAGTACTTC.